Listed below are T cell receptor beta chains from one sample, sequenced in a study of T cell responses to AZD1222 COVID-19 vaccine. Profiling relied on immunoSEQ multiplex PCR, and the TCRdb table lists in-frame clones only, not all of them. The table has more than 110,000 clones, 75% to 95% seen once. The source material was peripheral blood, sampled on day 0 of AZD1222 vaccination. The receptors stem from an adult in good health. The CDR3 runs from the conserved cysteine through the conserved F or W. The D gene is left open where the match is weak. Only part of the rows carry a size: once, few, many, or a class if the clone is expanded.

>TRBV11-3|NA|TRBD1|TRBJ1-1
TGTGCCAGCAGCTTAGAGGGGACAGCGAACACTGAAGCTTTCTTT
CASSLEGTANTEAFF
>TRBV7-2|many|NA|TRBJ2-2
TGTGCCAGCAGCCCCCTTAACGGGGAGCTGTTTTTT
CASSPLNGELFF
>TRBV28|NA|NA|TRBJ1-5
TGTGCCAGCAGGGCCAGTTATAGCAATCAGCCCCAGCATTTT
CASRASYSNQPQHF
>TRBV19|NA|TRBD2|TRBJ2-2
TGTGCCAGTAGTGATGGACTAGCGGGAGTGTCGATGCGCGGGGAGCTGTTTTTT
CASSDGLAGVSMRGELFF
>TRBV2|once|NA|TRBJ1-5
TGTGCCAGCAGTGAAGACGGCTACAATCAGCCCCAGCATTTT
CASSEDGYNQPQHF
>TRBV4-1|NA|TRBD2|TRBJ2-1
TGCGCCAGCAGCCAAGATTGGCCTAGCGGGGGATTCAATGAGCAGTTCTTC
CASSQDWPSGGFNEQFF
>TRBV5-5|NA|NA|TRBJ1-6
TGTGCCAGCAGCTTGAAGGGATATAATTCACCCCTCCACTTT
CASSLKGYNSPLHF
>TRBV11-2|NA|TRBD1|TRBJ2-3
TGTGCCAGCAGCTTAGGGACAGGGGTAACAGATACGCAGTATTTT
CASSLGTGVTDTQYF
>TRBV27|NA|NA|TRBJ1-2
TGTGCCAGCTGGGACAATAGGTTGTATGGCTACACCTTC
CASWDNRLYGYTF
>TRBV4-1|NA|NA|TRBJ1-6
TGCGCCAGCAGCCAGATCCGGGCCCCAAATTCACCCCTCCACTTT
CASSQIRAPNSPLHF
>TRBV5-1|NA|TRBD2|TRBJ2-1
TGCGCCAGCAGGTTTGTGGGATTAGCGGGCCGCTCCTACAATGAGCAGTTCTTC
CASRFVGLAGRSYNEQFF
>TRBV18|NA|TRBD2|TRBJ2-1
TGTGCCAGCTCACCACTAGCGGGAGGGCGTGTTGAGCAGTTCTTC
CASSPLAGGRVEQFF
>TRBV2|NA|NA|TRBJ2-1
TGTGCCAGCAGGCGAGCTGGCTCCTACAATGAGCAGTTCTTC
CASRRAGSYNEQFF
>TRBV7-9|NA|NA|TRBJ2-3
TGTGCCAGCAGTAACCAGGCAGAGGGCTCAGATACGCAGTATTTT
CASSNQAEGSDTQYF
>TRBV9|NA|TRBD1|TRBJ2-1
TGTGCCAGCAGCGTAATAGGACAGGGGACGAATGAGCAGTTCTTC
CASSVIGQGTNEQFF
>TRBV7-8|NA|TRBD1|TRBJ2-1
TGTGCCAGCAGCGGCCGCAGGGGGCGCTTCTACAATGAGCAGTTCTTC
CASSGRRGRFYNEQFF
>TRBV12-3/TRBV12-4|NA|NA|TRBJ1-2
TGTGCCAGCAGTCTCGATGGTGGCTACACCTTC
CASSLDGGYTF
>TRBV4-2|NA|TRBD1|TRBJ1-4
TGTGCCAGCAGCCAAGAGCAGGGGGCTAAGGGTGAAAAACTGTTTTTT
CASSQEQGAKGEKLFF
>TRBV6-5|NA|NA|TRBJ1-1
TGTGCCAGCAGAGTTGACACTGAAGCTTTCTTT
CASRVDTEAFF
>TRBV7-2|NA|NA|TRBJ2-5
TGTGCCAGCAGCTTAGGGGCTCTGTACCTCCAAGAGACCCAGTACTTC
CASSLGALYLQETQYF
>TRBV28|NA|NA|TRBJ1-1
TGTGCCAGCCTCACCCAGGGTCGAGTTGAAGCTTTCTTT
CASLTQGRVEAFF
>TRBV21-1|NA|NA|TRBJ1-2
TGTGCCAGCAGCAATCAGGGTCTCTATGGCTACACCTTC
CASSNQGLYGYTF
>TRBV5-6|NA|TRBD1|TRBJ2-1
TGTGCCAGCAGCCATCCTTGGACAGGGGGCTCAAATGAGCAGTTCTTC
CASSHPWTGGSNEQFF
>TRBV12-5|NA|TRBD1|TRBJ1-6
TGTGCTAGTGGTTTGGGACAGGGGGCAAATTCACCCCTCCACTTT
CASGLGQGANSPLHF
>TRBV2|NA|NA|TRBJ2-3
TGTGCCAGCATTAAATTACGTAACACAGATACGCAGTATTTT
CASIKLRNTDTQYF
>TRBV9|NA|TRBD1|TRBJ1-2
TGTGCCAGCAGCGTAGCTGGACAGGACTATGGCTACACCTTC
CASSVAGQDYGYTF
>TRBV23-1|NA|TRBD1|TRBJ1-1
TGCGCCAGCAGTCTTTTTGCCCTCGAAAGACAGGGGAGGGATAGTGGTGAAGCTTTCTTT
CASSLFALERQGRDSGEAFF
>TRBV7-6|NA|NA|TRBJ2-1
TGTGCCAGCAGCCGGACCCGACTAGTAAGCTACAATGAGCAGTTCTTC
CASSRTRLVSYNEQFF
>TRBV7-2|few|NA|TRBJ2-1
TGTGCCAGCAGCCCGCAGGGGGGCTGGTCCTACAATGAGCAGTTCTTC
CASSPQGGWSYNEQFF
>TRBV11-3|NA|NA|TRBJ2-2
TGTGCCAGCAGCTTAGCAGGGGTAACCGGGGAGCTGTTTTTT
CASSLAGVTGELFF
>TRBV6-5|NA|NA|TRBJ2-7
TGTGCCAGCAGTTACTCGGCTACTCCTTCCTACGAGCAGTACTTC
CASSYSATPSYEQYF
>TRBV10-3|NA|TRBD1|TRBJ1-6
TGTGCCATCAGTGACAGGACAGGAGAGAATTCACCCCTCCACTTT
CAISDRTGENSPLHF
>TRBV27|NA|NA|TRBJ2-7
TGTGCCAGCAAATTGGGACTTTCGGGAGAGCAGTACTTC
CASKLGLSGEQYF
>TRBV14|NA|NA|TRBJ1-1
TGTGCCAGCAGACAGGACCAAGGGGTGGTGAACACTGAAGCTTTCTTT
CASRQDQGVVNTEAFF
>TRBV10-2|NA|NA|TRBJ1-5
TGCGCCAGCAGGGAGGGGACATTGAGCAATCAGCCCCAGCATTTT
CASREGTLSNQPQHF
>TRBV28|NA|TRBD2|TRBJ2-1
TGTGCCAGCAGTACGTCCTATCCTAGCGGAGTCCCCCTAAGCTACAATGAGCAGTTCTTC
CASSTSYPSGVPLSYNEQFF
>TRBV2|NA|NA|TRBJ1-3
TGTGCCAGCAGTGAACAAGGAAACACCATATATTTT
CASSEQGNTIYF
>TRBV18|NA|NA|TRBJ1-2
TGTGCCAGCTCACCATTTAGTTGTTGTGGCTACACCTTC
CASSPFSCCGYTF
>TRBV5-1|NA|TRBD1|TRBJ2-3
TGCGCCAGCAGCTTGGCCGGGACAGGGTATACAGATACGCAGTATTTT
CASSLAGTGYTDTQYF
>TRBV15|NA|NA|TRBJ2-7
TGTGCCACCAGCAGAGATCCCCAAGTCTACGAGCAGTACTTC
CATSRDPQVYEQYF